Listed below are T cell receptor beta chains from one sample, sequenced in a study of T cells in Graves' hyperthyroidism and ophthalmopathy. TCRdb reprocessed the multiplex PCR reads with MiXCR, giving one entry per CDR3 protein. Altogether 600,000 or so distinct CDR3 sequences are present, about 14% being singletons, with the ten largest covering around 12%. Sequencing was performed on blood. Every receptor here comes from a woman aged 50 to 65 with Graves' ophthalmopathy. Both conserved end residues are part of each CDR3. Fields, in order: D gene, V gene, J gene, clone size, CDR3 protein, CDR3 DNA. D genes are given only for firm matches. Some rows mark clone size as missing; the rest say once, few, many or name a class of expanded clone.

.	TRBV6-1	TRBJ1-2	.	CASSESGSNYGYTF	TGTGCCAGCAGTGAAAGCGGCAGTAACTATGGCTACACCTTC
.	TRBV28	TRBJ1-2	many	CASRNPGRADYGYTF	TGTGCCAGCAGAAACCCTGGCAGGGCTGACTATGGCTACACCTTC
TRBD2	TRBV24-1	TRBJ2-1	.	CATSVGTSSLNEQFF	TGTGCCACCAGTGTCGGGACTAGCTCCCTAAATGAGCAGTTCTTC
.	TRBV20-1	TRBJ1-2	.	CSAKPDARGYTF	TGCAGTGCAAAACCGGACGCGCGGGGCTACACCTTC
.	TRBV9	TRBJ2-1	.	CASSALGLGYNEQFF	TGTGCCAGCAGCGCATTGGGCCTGGGCTACAATGAGCAGTTCTTC
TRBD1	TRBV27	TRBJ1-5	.	CASSPGTGEMSNQPQHF	TGTGCCAGCAGTCCCGGGACAGGGGAGATGAGCAATCAGCCCCAGCATTTT
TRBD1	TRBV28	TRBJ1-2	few	CASTMRDRAKYGYTF	TGTGCCAGCACGATGAGGGACAGGGCAAAATATGGCTACACCTTC
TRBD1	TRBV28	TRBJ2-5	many	CASSLPQGARYETQYF	TGTGCCAGCAGTTTACCGCAGGGGGCGCGTTATGAGACCCAGTACTTC
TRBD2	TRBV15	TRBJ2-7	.	CAVSAEAGDPERQQYF	TGTGCTGTTTCGGCGGAGGCGGGAGATCCGGAAAGGCAGCAGTACTTC
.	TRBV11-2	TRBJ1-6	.	CASRVGSYNSPLHF	TGTGCCAGCAGGGTCGGCTCCTATAATTCACCCCTCCACTTT
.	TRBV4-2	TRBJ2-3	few	CASSQKQGTDTQYF	TGTGCCAGCAGCCAAAAACAGGGCACAGATACGCAGTATTTT
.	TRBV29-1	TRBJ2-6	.	CSVVDTARSGANVLTF	TGCAGCGTTGTAGATACTGCGCGCTCTGGGGCCAACGTCCTGACTTTC
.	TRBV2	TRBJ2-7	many	CASSAVRGGEQYF	TGTGCCAGCAGTGCAGTCAGGGGCGGCGAGCAGTACTTC
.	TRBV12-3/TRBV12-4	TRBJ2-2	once	CASSFATMNTGELFF	TGTGCCAGCAGTTTTGCGACGATGAACACCGGGGAGCTGTTTTTT
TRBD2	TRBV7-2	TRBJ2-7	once	CASSPRLAGGEQYF	TGTGCCAGCAGCCCTCGACTAGCGGGAGGGGAGCAGTACTTC
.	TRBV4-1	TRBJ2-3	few	CASSQRGGGATDTQYF	TGCGCCAGCAGCCAAAGAGGAGGCGGAGCGACAGATACGCAGTATTTT
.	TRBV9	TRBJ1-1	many	CASSVGGAGTRWYAGAFF	TGTGCCAGCAGCGTAGGAGGAGCAGGGACCCGGTGGTACGCGGGAGCTTTCTTT
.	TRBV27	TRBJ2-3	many	CASSSSRLDNTQYF	.
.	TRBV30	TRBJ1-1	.	CAWSVGASTYTEAFF	TGTGCCTGGAGTGTGGGGGCGTCTACGTACACTGAAGCTTTCTTT
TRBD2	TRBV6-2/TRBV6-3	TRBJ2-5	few	CASSPGLAVFQETQYF	TGTGCCAGCAGTCCTGGACTAGCAGTCTTCCAAGAGACCCAGTACTTC
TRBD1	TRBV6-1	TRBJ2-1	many	CASRGTAYNEQFF	TGTGCCAGCAGGGGGACAGCTTACAATGAGCAGTTCTTC
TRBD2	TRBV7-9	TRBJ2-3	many	CASSLISAGTTDTQYF	TGTGCCAGCAGCTTAATCTCAGCGGGAACCACAGATACGCAGTATTTT
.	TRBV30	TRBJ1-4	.	CAWRAGAARGEKLFF	TGTGCCTGGAGGGCGGGGGCCGCTCGAGGAGAAAAACTGTTTTTT